This TCR beta chain was profiled in a study of T cells in Graves' hyperthyroidism and ophthalmopathy. Uncontrolled infection, other autoimmune disease, pregnancy or lactation led to exclusion. In making diagnoses, clinical symptoms, serum thyroxine and TRAb, thyroid ultrasound and orbital computed tomography were all used. The germline V gene has CDR1 SGHTA and CDR2 FQGNSA. The CDR3 runs 14 residues. TCR beta CDR3 regions were amplified from RNA. RT-PCR in the first round (using the HTBI primer set) targeted the TCR CDR3. One entry per CDR3 protein, called by TCRdb with MiXCR from the multiplex PCR reads. This repertoire shows 490,000 or so distinct CDR3 sequences, around 43% found once; its top ten account for about two fifths. As regards this clonotype: Compared with germline, one end of the junction differs, possibly owing to a read error.

Sequencing input: peripheral blood or thyroid tissue (not recorded which). This chain uses TRBV7-2 with TRBJ2-7, with D tentatively TRBD2 (5 bases). The clonotype comes from an adult woman with Graves' disease, either hyperthyroidism or ophthalmopathy (not recorded which). CDR3 bases: TGCGCCAGCAGCCAAAGAGGGAGCTCCTACGAGCAGTACTTC. It is translated as CASSQRGSSYEQYF. Full variable domain (outside the CDR3, taken from reference TRBV7-2 and TRBJ2-7): GAGVSQSPSNKVTEKGKDVELRCDPISGHTALYWYRQSLGQGLEFLIYFQGNSAPDKSGLPSDRFSAERTGGSVSTLTIQRTQQEDSAVYLCASSQRGSSYEQYFGPGTRLTVT.